This passage covers 28 T cell receptor beta chains from one sample sequenced in a study of blood T cells in healthy people across ages. PCR was performed a second time for about 7 to 12 cycles using a sample-barcoded 5' primer and a J-beta primer mix. One entry per CDR3 protein, called by TCRdb with MiXCR from the 5' RACE reads. This sample carries around 2 million distinct CDR3 sequences, about two fifths of them seen once, and the ten largest clones take more than 20%. The material sequenced was blood. The source is a human donor in good health.

The chain carries TRBV3-1 and TRBJ2-7; tentative D call: TRBD1 (6 bases). Germline V gene lookup returns CDR1 LGHDT and CDR2 YNNKEL (reference sequence). With 1 base removed from V and 0 bases from J, the gap between germline ends came to 10 bases. The CDR3 totals 15 residues. CDR3 nucleotides: TGTGCCAGCAGCCAAGGCCGGGACACCTCCTACGAGCAGTACTTC. This codes for CASSQGRDTSYEQYF.

This clonotype was detected a few times. The chain joins TRBV25-1 to TRBJ2-1; D is undetermined. Between the trimmed V and J ends, which lost 7 bases and 5 bases, there was a span of 6 bases. The CDR3 runs to 11 residues. The V gene's germline CDR1 is MGHDK and CDR2 SYGVNS. CDR3: CASTNHNEQFF. The CDR3 bases are TGTGCCAGCACCAACCACAATGAGCAGTTCTTC.

This clonotype was seen a handful of times. This sequence joins TRBV7-9 and TRBJ1-2; D is unresolved. The germline V gene encodes CDR1 SEHNR and CDR2 FQNEAQ (reference sequence). V was cut by 5 bases and J by 6 bases, with 10 bases left in between. The CDR3 totals 12 residues. The CDR3 protein is CASSPTGHGYTF. The CDR3 DNA reads as TGTGCCAGCAGCCCTACCGGACATGGCTACACCTTC. The whole variable domain, remainder taken from reference TRBV7-9 and TRBJ1-2, is DTGVSQNPRHKITKRGQNVTFRCDPISEHNRLYWYRQTLGQGPEFLTYFQNEAQLEKSRLLSDRFSAERPKGSFSTLEIQRTEQGDSAMYLCASSPTGHGYTFGSGTRLTVV.

The rearrangement links TRBV27 to TRBJ1-5; tentatively, D is TRBD1 (5 bases). With 1 base removed from V and 0 bases from J, the gap between germline ends came to 16 bases. The CDR3 contains 18 residues. The germline gives CDR1 MNHEY, CDR2 SMNVEV (reference sequence). DNA for the CDR3: TGTGCCAGCAGTTTATTTTCAGGGAGGCTTTATAGCAATCAGCCCCAGCATTTT. As protein: CASSLFSGRLYSNQPQHF.

The chain links TRBV18 to TRBJ1-1; D unclear. This CDR3 spans 14 amino acids. The germline CDR1 and CDR2 sequences are KGHSH and LQKENI. The ends were cut back, 5 bases at V and 3 bases at J, with 13 bases in the middle. The CDR3 here is CASSSRFGDTEAFF. The CDR3 DNA reads TGTGCCAGCTCATCGCGGTTTGGGGACACTGAAGCTTTCTTT.

V gene TRBV12-3 or TRBV12-4 combines with J gene TRBJ2-7; D ambiguous. The V end lost 5 bases, the J end lost 5 bases, and 13 bases lay between the germline ends. This CDR3 region has 13 residues. The CDR3 nucleotides read TGTGCCAGCAGTCCCACGAGGTTTCACGAGCAGTACTTC. The encoded protein is CASSPTRFHEQYF.

The rearrangement joins TRBV2 to TRBJ2-3, with 10 positions matching TRBD1. CDR3 length: 15 residues. Trimming removed 6 bases from V and 3 bases from J; junction bases left unmatched: 6. CDR1 is SNHLY, CDR2 FYNNEI, per germline. This CDR3 reads CASREGTGVTDTQYF. CDR3 nucleotide sequence: TGTGCCAGCAGGGAGGGGACAGGGGTAACAGATACGCAGTATTTT.

The genes are TRBV7-6 and TRBJ1-6; no clear D. The CDR3 is made up of 14 amino acids. V lost 2 bases and J 7 bases, leaving 9 bases between the germline ends. CDR1 is SGHVS, CDR2 FNYEAQ, per germline. The CDR3 DNA follows: TGTGCCAGCAGCTTAAATACAGTAAATTCACCCCTCCACTTT. Translation: CASSLNTVNSPLHF.

The chain employs TRBV11-3 and TRBJ2-1; no reliable D call. The CDR3 has 15 amino acids. The germline gives CDR1 SGHNT, CDR2 YENEEA. V was pared by 0 bases and J by 2 bases, with 8 bases between. CDR3 region: CASSLDRVAYNEQFF. DNA for the CDR3: TGTGCCAGCAGCTTAGATCGGGTAGCCTACAATGAGCAGTTCTTC.

The chain is built from TRBV5-1 and TRBJ1-2, with D unresolved. Per germline, CDR1 SGHRS and CDR2 YFSETQ. With 4 bases removed from V and 4 bases from J, the gap between germline ends came to 14 bases. CDR3 length: 14 amino acids. CDR3: CASSQSHDFYGYTF. CDR3 sequence (DNA): TGCGCCAGCAGCCAATCGCATGATTTCTATGGCTACACCTTC.

The chain carries TRBV2 and TRBJ1-5; no definite D call. CDR1 and CDR2 (germline): SNHLY, FYNNEI. V was cut by 5 bases and J by 5 bases, with 7 bases left in between. This CDR3 spans 12 amino acids. The CDR3 protein is CASSRVYQPQHF. CDR3 nucleotides: TGTGCCAGCAGTAGGGTATATCAGCCCCAGCATTTT. Drawing the rest from reference TRBV2 and TRBJ1-5, the complete variable domain is EPEVTQTPSHQVTQMGQEVILRCVPISNHLYFYWYRQILGQKVEFLVSFYNNEISEKSEIFDDQFSVERPDGSNFTLKIRSTKLEDSAMYFCASSRVYQPQHFGDGTRLSIL.

This rearrangement joins TRBV24-1 to TRBJ2-1, with 7 nucleotides matching TRBD1. Germline assignment: CDR1 KGHDR and CDR2 SFDVKD. The CDR3 is 15 amino acids. V lost 2 bases, J lost 6 bases, and 6 bases stayed unmatched. The CDR3 DNA reads TGTGCCACCAGTGATTGGAAGGGACAGAGCAATGAGCAGTTCTTC. It encodes CATSDWKGQSNEQFF.

The chain carries TRBV10-3 and TRBJ2-5, with D hard to call. The CDR3 is 13 residues long. In germline, CDR1 is ENHRY, CDR2 SYGVKD. V was pared by 5 bases and J by 2 bases, with 9 bases between. Here the CDR3 DNA reads TGTGCCATCAGTTCGACTGGGCAAGAGACCCAGTACTTC. Protein: CAISSTGQETQYF.

This clonotype was counted ten times or more. J is TRBJ1-1 and V is TRBV7-9; no clear D gene. This CDR3 is 18 amino acids long. The germline gives CDR1 SEHNR, CDR2 FQNEAQ (reference sequence). Trimming took 1 base from V and 2 from J, leaving 20 bases between them. The CDR3 protein is CASSLDPVLLRGNTEAFF. The CDR3 nucleotides are TGTGCCAGCAGCTTAGACCCCGTCCTACTGCGCGGAAACACTGAAGCTTTCTTT.

This clonotype was observed a handful of times. This rearrangement joins TRBV6-5 to TRBJ2-4, with D maybe TRBD1 (5 bases). Near its end, the DNA agrees better with TRBJ2-7, so the J call may be wrong. This CDR3 comprises 15 residues. The germline gives CDR1 MNHEY, CDR2 SVGAGI. The CDR3 coding sequence is TGTGCCAGCAGTTACTCCGGACACGATTCCCACGAGCAGTACTTC. Its translation: CASSYSGHDSHEQYF.

This clonotype was counted only a few times. The chain recombines TRBV9 with TRBJ1-2, with D hard to call. Trimming took off 1 base at V and 6 bases at J, with 7 bases between the two ends. The CDR3 totals 12 residues. Germline CDR1 is SGDLS and CDR2 is YYNGEE. The CDR3: CASSVTAHGYTF. The CDR3 coding sequence is TGTGCCAGCAGCGTAACAGCTCATGGCTACACCTTC.

V usage is TRBV20-1 and J usage is TRBJ2-4; D gene unclear. The CDR3 has 13 residues. V was clipped by 3 bases and J by 8 bases, with 14 bases between them. Germline V gene data show CDR1 as DFQATT and CDR2 as SNEGSKA (reference sequence). The CDR3 DNA follows: TGCAGTGCTAGGGGTGATCGTTGGGACATTCAGTACTTC. Encoded protein: CSARGDRWDIQYF.

This chain links TRBV7-2 with TRBJ2-2; possibly TRBD2 for D (6 bases). V gave up 2 bases and J gave up 3 bases, with 16 bases separating them. The V gene's germline CDR1 is SGHTA and CDR2 FQGNSA. This CDR3 comprises 17 residues. The chain's CDR3 is CASSLSPGRGDTGELFF. In nucleotides, the CDR3 is TGTGCCAGCAGCTTATCCCCAGGGCGCGGGGACACCGGGGAGCTGTTTTTT.

The chain uses TRBV7-9 and TRBJ2-3, with 9 bases fitting TRBD1. From germline, CDR1 is SEHNR and CDR2 FQNEAQ (reference sequence). The CDR3 covers 16 residues. Trimming at V came to 5 bases and at J to 0 bases, leaving 6 bases not matched to a gene. The CDR3 nucleotides read TGTGCCAGCAGCCCCAGACAGGGGGATAGCACAGATACGCAGTATTTT. Protein: CASSPRQGDSTDTQYF. Using reference TRBV7-9 and TRBJ2-3 for the parts outside the CDR3, the full variable domain is DTGVSQNPRHKITKRGQNVTFRCDPISEHNRLYWYRQTLGQGPEFLTYFQNEAQLEKSRLLSDRFSAERPKGSFSTLEIQRTEQGDSAMYLCASSPRQGDSTDTQYFGPGTRLTVL.

This clonotype was counted between two and nine times. The chain has TRBV4-3 and TRBJ2-7; 9 bases map to TRBD1. In germline, CDR1 is LGHNA, CDR2 YSLEER. This CDR3 region has 14 residues. V lost 2 bases and J lost 6; bases outside the gene matches: 5. CDR3 DNA sequence: TGCGCCAGCAGCCAATGGACAGGGGAGACCGAGCAGTACTTC. It yields the protein CASSQWTGETEQYF.

The chain joins TRBV9 to TRBJ2-1, with D hard to call. Gene TRBJ2-7 matches the end of the DNA better, so the J call may be wrong. The CDR3 spans 15 residues. Germline CDR1 is SGDLS and CDR2 is YYNGEE. CDR3 sequence (DNA): TGTGCCAGCAGCGTATTAAGCAGCTCCTACAATGAGCAGTACTTC. It codes for CASSVLSSSYNEQYF.

V and J are TRBV6-5 and TRBJ1-1; no definite D call. This CDR3 spans 11 amino acids. V was pared by 0 bases and J by 13 bases, with 9 bases between. Germline loops: CDR1 MNHEY, CDR2 SVGAGI. The CDR3 DNA is TGTGCCAGCAGTTACTCGGGTCGGTTTTTCTTT. Translating gives CASSYSGRFFF.

This clonotype was found a few times. This rearrangement joins TRBV6-5 to TRBJ2-3; D possibly corresponds to TRBD2 (5 bases). Germline CDR1 and CDR2: MNHEY and SVGAGI. The ends were cut back, 3 bases at V and 5 bases at J, with 9 bases in the middle. This CDR3 has 13 residues. CDR3 DNA sequence: TGTGCCAGCAGTTATCGGGGAAGAGATACGCAGTATTTT. Residues: CASSYRGRDTQYF.

The rearrangement uses TRBV20-1 and TRBJ2-1; no firm D call. CDR3 length: 14 amino acids. Trimming took 6 bases from V and 2 from J, leaving 14 bases between them. Looked up from germline, CDR1 is DFQATT and CDR2 is SNEGSKA (reference sequence). This CDR3 reads CSARPGSTYNEQFF. The CDR3 DNA reads TGCAGTGCCCGACCCGGAAGCACCTACAATGAGCAGTTCTTC.

The V gene is TRBV27, the J gene TRBJ1-6; D not resolved. Germline assignment: CDR1 MNHEY and CDR2 SMNVEV (reference sequence). V was shortened by 3 bases and J by 4 bases, with 10 bases between the two germline ends. This CDR3 has 15 amino acids. The CDR3 sequence: CASSLHLPYNSPLHF. For the CDR3, the DNA is TGTGCCAGCAGTTTGCACCTTCCATATAATTCACCCCTCCACTTT.

The rearrangement joins TRBV29-1 to TRBJ2-1, with a tentative D call TRBD1 (5 bases). Germline CDR1 and CDR2: SQVTM and ANQGSEA. CDR3 length: 14 amino acids. V lost 7 bases and J lost 10, with 23 bases in between. In DNA form, the CDR3 reads TGCAGCGCCACAACGACAGACAACTCCTACGAGCAGTTCTTC. Amino acid sequence: CSATTTDNSYEQFF.

This clonotype was seen only a few times. The chain recombines TRBV4-1 with TRBJ1-1; D is unclear. Germline CDR1 and CDR2: MGHRA and YSYEKL. The CDR3 runs 12 residues. V was cut by 3 bases and J by 8 bases, with 10 bases left in between. DNA for the CDR3: TGCGCCAGCAGCCATCAAGGCCTCGAAGCTTTCTTT. Residues: CASSHQGLEAFF.

The chain joins TRBV6-2 or TRBV6-3 to TRBJ1-5; 7 positions agree with TRBD1. The CDR3 is 15 residues long. J was trimmed by 0 bases and V by 6 bases; bases with no gene match: 5. Germline CDR1 is MNHEY and CDR2 is SVGEGT. The CDR3 sequence: CASRDAGGSNQPQHF. In DNA form, the CDR3 reads TGTGCCAGCAGGGACGCAGGGGGTAGCAATCAGCCCCAGCATTTT.